Given below is one TCR beta chain in context. The protocol was immunoSEQ multiplex PCR, while the TCRdb copy is restricted to in-frame clones and leaves out a portion. Here the sample spans under 90,000 clones, roughly 91% being singletons. The CDR3 has 15 amino acids. Per germline, CDR1 SGHNT and CDR2 YYREEE (reference sequence). The germline V and J ends were trimmed by 0 bases and 8 bases, with 15 bases remaining between them. The sample is drawn from a study of OX40 agonist ivuxolimab in advanced cancers. This receptor was taken from an adult with an advanced solid tumor such as melanoma, head and neck, liver or kidney cancer. The J gene is TRBJ2-1, the V gene TRBV5-4, with D possibly TRBD2 on 6 matching bases. The source was CD4+ or CD8+ T cells sorted from blood, collected in a trial of the OX40 agonist ivuxolimab. The CDR3 DNA sequence: TGTGCCAGCAGCTTGGTTCGCGGACTATCGGATGAGCAGTTCTTC. This encodes CASSLVRGLSDEQFF.